This TCR beta chain stems from a study of cytomegalovirus exposure and HLA in healthy donors. Notes on the study in general: Analysis was carried out at a later point, and it linked a missense DCLRE1C variant to TCR beta V- and J-gene trimming. Cytomegalovirus status was reportedly diagnosed by the classifier with high sensitivity and specificity.

About this clone: Its antigen is unknown.

60 Vbeta and 13 Jbeta primers were used in PCR. The authors' processing: In a later analysis, the count reached about 82 million unique TCR beta chains, with around 11 million shared. Data came from immunoSEQ multiplex PCR; TCRdb stores just in-frame clones and leaves some out. Clonal size and the V and J genes are those of that table, whereas D and trimming came from the DNA. The table has roughly 120,000 clones, less than 75% seen once. Looked up from germline, CDR1 is KGHSH and CDR2 is LQKENI. V shed 0 bases and J shed 6 bases, with 15 bases lying between them. This CDR3 spans 16 amino acids. The origin of this receptor is a woman aged 35 to 49 in good health and CMV-seronegative. Sequenced input: PBMCs. This chain joins TRBV18 and TRBJ2-1; D gene ambiguous. Here the CDR3 reads CASSPPLLTVGNEQFF. The CDR3 coding sequence is TGTGCCAGCTCACCACCGCTCTTAACTGTTGGCAATGAGCAGTTCTTC.